This T cell receptor (beta chain) came from a study of identical twins. Notes on the study in general: Abundant beta clonotypes from cord blood bore fewer insertions; memory repertoires lacked this pattern.

This clonotype was found many times. Its antigen is as yet unknown. MiXCR, run by TCRdb on the 5' RACE reads, gives a single entry per CDR3 protein. The sample yields about 890,000 distinct CDR3 sequences, more than 9% seen once. Germline trimming cut 5 bases from V and 7 bases from J; bases unmatched to any gene: 5. There are 13 residues in the CDR3. These data also featured in a second study, about yellow fever vaccine responses in identical twins.

Specimen: PBMCs. This clonotype was sampled from a woman under 30 in good health. V usage is TRBV12-3 or TRBV12-4 and J usage is TRBJ2-1; 7 positions match TRBD2. The CDR3 sequence: CASSLTGGNEQFF. The DNA of the CDR3 is TGTGCCAGCAGTCTAACGGGGGGTAATGAGCAGTTCTTC.